This T cell receptor beta chain was observed in a study of cytomegalovirus exposure and HLA in healthy donors. The table lists this clone with a few counts. V lost 4 bases and J 0 bases, leaving 11 bases between the germline ends. CDR1 SGHNT and CDR2 YYREEE come from the germline V gene (reference sequence). The CDR3 runs 16 residues. 13 Jbeta primers and 60 Vbeta primers were used for the PCR. The assay was immunoSEQ multiplex PCR, and TCRdb's table has in-frame clones only and misses some. The sample holds about 130,000 clones, roughly 80% seen once. The specimen was PBMCs. The TCR sequence derives from a man aged 40-49 years in good health and CMV-seronegative. V usage is TRBV5-4 and J usage is TRBJ2-6, with D possibly being TRBD2 (7 bases). This chain's CDR3 is CASSEGGVSGANVLTF. CDR3 DNA: TGTGCCAGCAGCGAAGGGGGGGTCTCTGGGGCCAACGTCCTGACTTTC.